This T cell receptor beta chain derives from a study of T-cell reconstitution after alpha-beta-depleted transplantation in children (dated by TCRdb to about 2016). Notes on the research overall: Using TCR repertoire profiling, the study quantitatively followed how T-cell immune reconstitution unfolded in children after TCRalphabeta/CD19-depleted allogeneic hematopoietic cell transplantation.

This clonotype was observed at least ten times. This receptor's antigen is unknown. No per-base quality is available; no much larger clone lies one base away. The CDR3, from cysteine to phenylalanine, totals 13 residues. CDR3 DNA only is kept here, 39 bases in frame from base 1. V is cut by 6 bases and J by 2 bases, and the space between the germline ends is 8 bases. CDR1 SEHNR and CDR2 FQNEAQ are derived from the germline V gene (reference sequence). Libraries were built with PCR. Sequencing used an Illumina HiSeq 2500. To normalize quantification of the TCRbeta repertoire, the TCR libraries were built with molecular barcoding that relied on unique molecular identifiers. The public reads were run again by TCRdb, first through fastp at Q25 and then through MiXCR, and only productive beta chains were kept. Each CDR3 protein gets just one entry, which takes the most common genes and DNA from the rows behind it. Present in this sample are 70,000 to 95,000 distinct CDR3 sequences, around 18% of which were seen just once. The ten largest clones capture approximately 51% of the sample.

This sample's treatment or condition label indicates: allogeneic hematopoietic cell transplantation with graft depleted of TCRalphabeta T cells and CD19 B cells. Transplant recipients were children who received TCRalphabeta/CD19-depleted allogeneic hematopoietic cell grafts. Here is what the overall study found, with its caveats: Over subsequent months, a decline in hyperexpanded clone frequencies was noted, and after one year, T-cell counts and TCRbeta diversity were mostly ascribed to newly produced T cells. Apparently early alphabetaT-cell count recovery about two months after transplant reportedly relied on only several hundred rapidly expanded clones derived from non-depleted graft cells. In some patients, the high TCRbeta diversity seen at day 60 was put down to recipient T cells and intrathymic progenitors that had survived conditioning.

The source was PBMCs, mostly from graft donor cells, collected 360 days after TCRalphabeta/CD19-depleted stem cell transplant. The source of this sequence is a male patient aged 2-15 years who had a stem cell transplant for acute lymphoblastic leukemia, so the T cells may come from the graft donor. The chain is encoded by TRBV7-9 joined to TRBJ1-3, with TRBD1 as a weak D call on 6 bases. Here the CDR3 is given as CASSSGAGNTIYF. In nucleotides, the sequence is TGTGCCAGCAGTTCAGGGGCTGGAAACACCATATATTTT.